These 24 T cell receptor beta chains were all obtained from the same sample, sequenced in a study of T cell clonotyping in hematopoietic cell transplantation. Some clones are missing from TCRdb's copy, which holds only in-frame ones; the method was immunoSEQ multiplex PCR. Of approximately 5,800 clones listed, 78% are singletons. The source material was peripheral blood mononuclear cells, sampled 30 days after allogeneic stem cell transplant. The receptors were sampled from a male patient between 60 and 69 years old who had an allogeneic stem cell transplant from an unrelated donor, so the T cells may come from the graft donor. Some clones in this sample may be carry-over from other donors' samples.

The chain combines TRBV6-5 with TRBJ1-1, with D uncertain. Germline values: CDR1 MNHEY, CDR2 SVGAGI. The CDR3 spans 12 residues. V was clipped by 4 bases and J by 6 bases, with 9 bases between them. The CDR3 spells CASSFGGSEAFF. DNA of the CDR3: TGTGCCAGCAGTTTCGGAGGCTCTGAAGCTTTCTTT.

The CDR3: CASSLDQGADSPLHF. CDR3 nucleotides: TGTGCCAGCAGCTTAGACCAGGGGGCAGATTCACCCCTCCACTTT. The chain employs TRBV7-8 and TRBJ1-6; TRBD1 matches at 8 bases. This CDR3 is 15 amino acids long. With 1 base clipped from V and 8 bases from J, the junction kept 4 bases outside the gene matches. Germline-derived CDR1 and CDR2 are SGHVS and FQNEAQ. Combining the CDR3 with reference TRBV7-8 and TRBJ1-6 gives the whole variable domain GAGVSQSPRYKVAKRGQDVALRCDPISGHVSLFWYQQALGQGPEFLTYFQNEAQLDKSGLPSDRFFAERPEGSVSTLKIQRTQQEDSAVYLCASSLDQGADSPLHFGNGTRLTVT.

The chain carries TRBV10-3 and TRBJ2-5, with TRBD1 as a possible D gene (6 bases). V lost 2 bases to trimming and J lost 3 bases, with 13 bases between them. Germline V gene lookup returns CDR1 ENHRY and CDR2 SYGVKD. The CDR3 covers 15 residues. CDR3 loop: CAISETRQVEETQYF. CDR3 nucleotide sequence: TGTGCCATCAGTGAGACCCGACAGGTGGAAGAGACCCAGTACTTC.

This sequence joins TRBV10-3 and TRBJ2-7, with D perhaps TRBD2 (5 bases). CDR3 length: 13 amino acids. CDR1 and CDR2 (germline): ENHRY, SYGVKD. V lost 1 base, J lost 4 bases, and 8 bases lay in between. CDR3: CAISEFPGYEQYF. DNA of the CDR3: TGTGCCATCAGTGAGTTTCCGGGGTACGAGCAGTACTTC.

The rearrangement uses TRBV15 and TRBJ1-2, with 10 bases aligning to TRBD1. V dropped 8 bases and J dropped 8; count of bases not matched to a gene: 11. Germline CDR1 is LNHNV and CDR2 is YYDKDF (reference sequence). This CDR3 has 14 residues. The CDR3 DNA reads TGTGCCACCCTAAGGGACAGGGGATTGTACGGCTACACCTTC. Protein product: CATLRDRGLYGYTF.

The chain links TRBV28 to TRBJ2-3; the D is unclear. V lost 3 bases and J lost 1, with 5 bases in between. This CDR3 is 13 amino acids long. Germline CDR1 reads MDHEN; CDR2 reads SYDVKM. The CDR3 region has the DNA TGTGCCAGCAGTTTCGGAGGCACAGATACGCAGTATTTT. It yields the protein CASSFGGTDTQYF.

The chain combines TRBV6-1 with TRBJ2-7; no firm D call. The V gene's germline CDR1 is MNHNS and CDR2 SASEGT. The V and J ends lost 1 base and 4 bases respectively, with 14 bases between them. CDR3 length equals 15 residues. The CDR3 protein is CASSEDSLRRYEQYF. The CDR3 nucleotides are TGTGCCAGCAGTGAAGACAGCTTAAGAAGATACGAGCAGTACTTC.

The chain is built from TRBV7-9 and TRBJ2-7; 7 bases are shared with TRBD1. The V gene's germline CDR1 is SEHNR and CDR2 FQNEAQ (reference sequence). After removal of 10 bases from V and 5 bases from J, the junction contained 5 bases not matched to a gene. The CDR3 runs 11 residues. The CDR3 region has the DNA TGTGCCACCCAAAGGGGGCACGAGCAGTACTTC. Translation gives CATQRGHEQYF. Full variable domain (missing parts from reference TRBV7-9 and TRBJ2-7): DTGVSQNPRHKITKRGQNVTFRCDPISEHNRLYWYRQTLGQGPEFLTYFQNEAQLEKSRLLSDRFSAERPKGSFSTLEIQRTEQGDSAMYLCATQRGHEQYFGPGTRLTVT.

The V and J genes are TRBV7-9 and TRBJ1-4; D gene ambiguous. The CDR3 is 17 amino acids. The V end was cut by 5 bases, the J end by 0 bases, with 16 bases between. CDR1 and CDR2 from the germline V gene are SEHNR and FQNEAQ (reference sequence). CDR3 loop: CASSLAGRFATNEKLFF. CDR3 nucleotides: TGTGCCAGCAGCCTCGCCGGACGCTTTGCAACTAATGAAAAACTGTTTTTT.

Here the CDR3 reads CSAGSGGVNEQYF. The CDR3 DNA reads as TGCAGCGCTGGTAGCGGGGGGGTCAACGAGCAGTACTTC. The chain couples TRBV29-1 to TRBJ2-7; 11 bases agree with TRBD2. Looked up from germline, CDR1 is SQVTM and CDR2 is ANQGSEA. V was clipped by 7 bases and J by 5 bases; unmatched bases: 7. CDR3 length: 13 residues.

The chain carries TRBV7-6 and TRBJ2-1; D is unresolved. The CDR3 is 14 residues long. V lost 1 base to trimming and J lost 10 bases, with 14 bases between them. The germline gives CDR1 SGHVS, CDR2 FNYEAQ. The CDR3 bases are TGTGCCAGCAGCTTAGTTGGGCCTATTGGAGAGCAGTTCTTC. As protein: CASSLVGPIGEQFF.

The gene calls are TRBV11-2 and TRBJ1-2; D call uncertain. The CDR3 length is 12 residues. The V gene's germline CDR1 is SGHAT and CDR2 FQNNGV. V lost 1 base and J lost 6, with 6 bases in between. The CDR3 DNA reads as TGTGCCAGCAGCTTAGGACGTGATGGCTACACCTTC. It encodes CASSLGRDGYTF.

The rearrangement links TRBV7-9 to TRBJ1-2; D unclear. Trimming pared 1 base from V and 5 bases from J, leaving 11 bases between. Germline CDR1 SEHNR, CDR2 FQNEAQ (reference sequence). The CDR3 length is 14 residues. The CDR3 DNA reads as TGTGCCAGCAGCTTAGACCGGGCTAGGTATGGCTACACCTTC. Its protein product is CASSLDRARYGYTF.

As to this clone: An end of the junction differs from the germline gene, which may be a read error. V is TRBV7-7 and J is TRBJ1-1, with no clear D. Germline CDR1 is SSHAT and CDR2 is FNYEAQ (reference sequence). CDR3 length: 13 amino acids. The CDR3 region has the DNA TGTGCTAGCAGCCGCGGGGAGAACACTGAAGCTTTCTTT. Protein product: CASSRGENTEAFF.

The rearrangement joins TRBV11-2 to TRBJ2-6; D might be TRBD1 (6 bases). Germline lookup yields CDR1 SGHAT and CDR2 FQNNGV. The CDR3 consists of 15 residues. The V and J ends lost 5 bases and 2 bases respectively, with 10 bases between them. In nucleotides, the CDR3 is TGTGCCAGCAGCCACACAGGGCCTGGGGCCAACGTCCTGACTTTC. Encoded protein: CASSHTGPGANVLTF.

This rearrangement joins TRBV5-4 to TRBJ1-1, with D possibly being TRBD1 (5 bases). Germline CDR1 and CDR2: SGHNT and YYREEE (reference sequence). V was cut by 1 base and J by 0 bases, with 16 bases left in between. This CDR3 has 17 amino acids. The CDR3 spells CASSLSPAGRVNTEAFF. In DNA form, the CDR3 reads TGTGCCAGCAGCTTGTCCCCCGCAGGGCGGGTGAACACTGAAGCTTTCTTT.

This clone was detected once. This rearrangement joins TRBV7-8 to TRBJ2-1; perhaps TRBD1 as D (5 bases). The germline V and J ends were trimmed by 5 bases and 6 bases, with 17 bases remaining between them. CDR1 and CDR2 from the germline V gene are SGHVS and FQNEAQ. The CDR3 consists of 15 residues. CDR3 DNA sequence: TGTGCCAGCAGCATAGAAGGTCAGGGCCCCAATGAGCAGTTCTTC. This gives the protein CASSIEGQGPNEQFF.

The chain links TRBV5-6 to TRBJ2-1, with TRBD2 matching 11 bases. V gave up 3 bases and J gave up 0 bases; unmatched junction bases: 2. The germline V gene encodes CDR1 SGHDT and CDR2 YYEEEE. The CDR3 has 16 residues. The chain's CDR3 is CASSYGTSGSYNEQFF. CDR3 sequence (DNA): TGTGCCAGCAGCTATGGGACTAGCGGCTCCTACAATGAGCAGTTCTTC.

V gene TRBV5-1 combines with J gene TRBJ1-3, with D tentatively TRBD1 (6 bases). CDR1 and CDR2 from the germline V gene are SGHRS and YFSETQ. Trimming took off 4 bases at V and 4 bases at J, with 18 bases between the two ends. The CDR3 has 16 amino acids. The CDR3 region is CASSERDRGGGNTIYF. In nucleotides, the CDR3 is TGCGCCAGCAGCGAAAGAGATAGGGGGGGCGGAAACACCATATATTTT.

The V call is TRBV30, the J call TRBJ1-2, with a possible D match to TRBD1 (6 bases). The V gene lost 8 bases and the J gene lost 4 bases, with 17 bases spanning the gap. The CDR3 has 13 amino acids. The germline V gene encodes CDR1 GTSNPN and CDR2 SVGIG (reference sequence). CDR3 sequence: CAGGPGQLYGYTF. The CDR3 DNA is TGTGCCGGGGGCCCAGGGCAGCTCTATGGCTACACCTTC. Variable domain in full (rest from reference TRBV30 and TRBJ1-2): SQTIHQWPATLVQPVGSPLSLECTVEGTSNPNLYWYRQAAGRGLQLLFYSVGIGQISSEVPQNLSASRPQDRQFILSSKKLLLSDSGFYLCAGGPGQLYGYTFGSGTRLTVV.

This clone was picked up one time. This chain joins TRBV6-6 and TRBJ1-2; maybe TRBD1 (5 bases). The CDR3 runs 13 residues. The germline gives CDR1 MNHNY, CDR2 SVGAGI (reference sequence). V lost 7 bases to trimming and J lost 3 bases, with 12 bases between them. CDR3 sequence: CASMGRVDYGYTF. In DNA, the CDR3 is TGTGCCAGCATGGGCAGGGTAGACTATGGCTACACCTTC.

This rearrangement joins TRBV5-6 to TRBJ1-4; D is perhaps TRBD1 (5 bases). Trimming left V 4 bases short and J 7 bases short, with 20 bases between. CDR1 and CDR2 from the germline V gene are SGHDT and YYEEEE. This CDR3 region has 16 residues. In DNA, the CDR3 is TGTGCCAGCAGCACGGTCAGGGACGGAGAGTTTGAAAAACTGTTTTTT. It translates to CASSTVRDGEFEKLFF.

This clone is large (0.1 to 1%) in the sample. The chain carries TRBV7-3 and TRBJ1-1, with 7 bases lining up with TRBD1. The germline V gene has CDR1 SGHTA and CDR2 FQGTGA. The V and J ends lost 2 bases and 4 bases, in that order; junction bases with no gene match: 7. This CDR3 has 15 residues. In DNA, the CDR3 is TGTGCCAGCAGCTTAGAAGGGGGCTGGAGCACTGAAGCTTTCTTT. The encoded protein is CASSLEGGWSTEAFF.

This chain joins TRBV19 and TRBJ1-5; 10 nucleotides agree with TRBD1. The germline V gene encodes CDR1 LNHDA and CDR2 SQIVND (reference sequence). The CDR3 has 14 residues. Trimming took 4 bases from V and 7 from J; bases not matched to a gene: 4. The CDR3 nucleotides read TGTGCCAGTAGTACGACAGGGGGCCGGCAGCCCCAGCATTTT. It encodes CASSTTGGRQPQHF.